This entry lists 31 T cell receptor beta chains sequenced from one sample in a study of cytomegalovirus exposure and HLA in healthy donors. The PCR used 60 Vbeta and 13 Jbeta primers. The protocol was immunoSEQ multiplex PCR, while the TCRdb copy is restricted to in-frame clones and leaves out a portion. Of about 94,000 clones in the sample, roughly three fifths were seen once. Sequencing was performed on PBMCs. The receptors shown here come from a man aged 25 to 40 in good health and CMV-seronegative.

This chain joins TRBV4-1 and TRBJ1-1; D not certain. The CDR3 loop spans 12 amino acids. V lost 4 bases, J lost 4 bases, and 7 bases lay in between. CDR1 and CDR2 from the germline V gene are MGHRA and YSYEKL. CDR3 loop: CASSPRGTEAFF. DNA of the CDR3: TGCGCCAGCAGCCCGCGGGGCACTGAAGCTTTCTTT.

This clone was seen a handful of times. The chain uses TRBV29-1 and TRBJ1-2, with D perhaps matching TRBD1 (5 bases). V was shortened by 6 bases and J by 3 bases, with 35 bases between the two germline ends. Germline V gives CDR1 SQVTM, CDR2 ANQGSEA. This CDR3 comprises 20 residues. The CDR3, as DNA: TGCAGCGTGATCCGAACATTGATCATTAGTCATATCGACAGCTACTATGGCTACACCTTC. As protein: CSVIRTLIISHIDSYYGYTF.

The CDR3 bases are TGTGCCTGGAGTGTAGGGTCAGGGGGTTCACCCCTCCACTTT. Protein product: CAWSVGSGGSPLHF. J is TRBJ1-6 and V is TRBV30; TRBD1 matches 7 bases. CDR1 and CDR2 from the germline V gene are GTSNPN and SVGIG (reference sequence). The CDR3 runs to 14 residues. V shed 0 bases and J 9 bases; nucleotides not matched to a gene: 5.

The rearrangement joins TRBV4-3 to TRBJ2-2, with 9 bases identical to TRBD1. V lost 0 bases, J lost 3 bases, and 2 bases stayed unmatched. CDR1 LGHNA and CDR2 YSLEER come from the germline V gene. This CDR3 has 16 amino acids. The CDR3 loop is CASSQDGTGYTGELFF. CDR3 coding DNA: TGCGCCAGCAGCCAAGATGGGACAGGGTACACCGGGGAGCTGTTTTTT.

CDR3 sequence: CASSLRGGGRGGTDTQYF. The CDR3 nucleotides are TGCGCCAGCAGCTTGCGAGGTGGCGGGAGGGGGGGAACAGATACGCAGTATTTT. The V and J genes are TRBV5-1 and TRBJ2-3, with 9 bases matching TRBD2. The CDR3 loop spans 18 amino acids. Germline assignment: CDR1 SGHRS and CDR2 YFSETQ. V dropped 1 base and J dropped 3; count of bases not matched to a gene: 12.

The chain uses TRBV5-8 and TRBJ2-7, with TRBD1 matching over 10 bases. J lost 2 bases, V lost 4 bases, and 12 bases had no gene match. This CDR3 has 17 amino acids. Germline V gene sequence: CDR1 SGHTS, CDR2 YDEGEE. The CDR3 here is CASSPLLPGQGPYEQYF. CDR3 coding DNA: TGTGCCAGCAGCCCGCTTCTACCGGGACAGGGGCCCTACGAGCAGTACTTC.

The table lists this clone with a few counts. The rearrangement links TRBV4-1 to TRBJ2-7; 12 bases fit TRBD2. The V gene's germline CDR1 is MGHRA and CDR2 YSYEKL. Trimming removed 4 bases from V and 4 bases from J; junction bases left unmatched: 5. The CDR3 totals 15 residues. CDR3 coding DNA: TGCGCCAGCAGCCCTCTAGCGGGGGGGCCTTACGAGCAGTACTTC. Protein sequence: CASSPLAGGPYEQYF.

V gene TRBV20-1 combines with J gene TRBJ2-5, with D perhaps matching TRBD2 (6 bases). CDR3 length equals 11 residues. Germline lookup yields CDR1 DFQATT and CDR2 SNEGSKA (reference sequence). With 2 bases removed from V and 10 bases from J, the gap between germline ends came to 11 bases. In DNA form, the CDR3 reads TGCAGTGCTAGAACGGGAGTGAGCCAGTACTTC. The encoded protein is CSARTGVSQYF.

This chain links TRBV30 with TRBJ2-5; TRBD2 aligns across 9 bases. Trimming at V came to 1 base and at J to 4 bases, leaving 1 base not matched to a gene. The germline V gene encodes CDR1 GTSNPN and CDR2 SVGIG (reference sequence). The CDR3 covers 13 residues. The CDR3 nucleotides read TGTGCCTGGAGTGGCGGGAGGGGAGAGACCCAGTACTTC. This sequence encodes CAWSGGRGETQYF.

This clone was observed a handful of times. The V call is TRBV11-3, the J call TRBJ2-1; D unclear. Trimming took 5 bases from V and 9 from J, leaving 14 bases between them. Germline CDR1 SGHNT, CDR2 YENEEA. The CDR3 has 13 residues. The CDR3 DNA reads TGTGCCAGCAGCGTCACCGGAGCCCTTGAGCAGTTCTTC. It is translated as CASSVTGALEQFF.

This clone has only a few counts. V gene TRBV5-1 combines with J gene TRBJ2-1; D is ambiguous. Germline V gene data show CDR1 as SGHRS and CDR2 as YFSETQ. Trimming left V 0 bases short and J 8 bases short, with 9 bases between. The CDR3 extends over 13 amino acids. DNA for the CDR3: TGCGCCAGCAGCTTGGCCTTGAGCGATGAGCAGTTCTTC. Translated: CASSLALSDEQFF.

The V gene is TRBV29-1, the J gene TRBJ2-7, with a weak D call TRBD1 (5 bases). V lost 5 bases to trimming and J lost 3 bases, with 14 bases between them. CDR3 length: 13 residues. CDR1 and CDR2 (germline): SQVTM, ANQGSEA. As DNA, the CDR3 is TGCAGCGTTCTAACGGACAAGAACTACGAGCAGTACTTC. This translates into CSVLTDKNYEQYF.

In its sample, this clone was seen once. The genes are TRBV30 and TRBJ2-7; 8 positions match TRBD1. This CDR3 region has 13 residues. CDR1 GTSNPN and CDR2 SVGIG come from the germline V gene (reference sequence). J was trimmed by 2 bases and V by 3 bases; bases with no gene match: 3. DNA of the CDR3: TGTGCCTGGAGGGGGACAGGCACCTACGAGCAGTACTTC. This translates into CAWRGTGTYEQYF.

This chain connects TRBV6-5 to TRBJ2-5; D remains ambiguous. The CDR3 spans 15 residues. Trimming pared 5 bases from V and 4 bases from J, leaving 17 bases between. Germline CDR1 MNHEY, CDR2 SVGAGI. CDR3: CASSTRYQMSETQYF. CDR3 bases: TGTGCCAGCAGTACCCGGTATCAAATGTCAGAGACCCAGTACTTC.

On this clone: An end of the junction does not agree with germline; a read error may underlie this. J is TRBJ2-6 and V is TRBV7-9, with a possible D match to TRBD1 (6 bases). The length of the CDR3 is 15 residues. Germline V gene sequence: CDR1 SEHNR, CDR2 FQNEAQ (reference sequence). The CDR3 loop reads CSSSRTGPGANVLTF. The CDR3 region has the DNA TGTTCCAGCAGCCGTACAGGGCCTGGGGCCAACGTCCTGACTTTC.

This clone came up once. The chain has TRBV28 and TRBJ2-7; 11 positions agree with TRBD2. The CDR3 extends over 13 amino acids. The J segment lost 4 bases and the V segment lost 6 bases, leaving 2 bases of the junction unmatched. The germline V gene encodes CDR1 MDHEN and CDR2 SYDVKM. CDR3 region: CASRTSGRYEQYF. The CDR3 region has the DNA TGTGCCAGCAGAACTAGCGGGAGATACGAGCAGTACTTC. Looking up the rest from reference TRBV28 and TRBJ2-7 gives the full variable domain: DVKVTQSSRYLVKRTGEKVFLECVQDMDHENMFWYRQDPGLGLRLIYFSYDVKMKEKGDIPEGYSVSREKKERFSLILESASTNQTSMYLCASRTSGRYEQYFGPGTRLTVT.

The V and J genes are TRBV5-1 and TRBJ2-3; a weak D match, TRBD2 (6 bases). V dropped 0 bases and J dropped 0 bases, with 17 bases sitting between them. CDR3 length: 18 residues. Per germline, CDR1 SGHRS and CDR2 YFSETQ. The CDR3 loop reads CASSLDGAGPFSTDTQYF. CDR3 sequence (DNA): TGCGCCAGCAGCTTGGACGGCGCGGGGCCCTTTAGCACAGATACGCAGTATTTT.

In this sample, this clone turned up a few times. The J gene is TRBJ2-2, the V gene TRBV28, with TRBD1 matching over 11 bases. The CDR3 is 16 residues long. J gave up 5 bases and V 5 bases, and 7 bases lay outside the gene matches. CDR1 and CDR2 (germline): MDHEN, SYDVKM. CDR3 nucleotide sequence: TGTGCCAGCAGTCCGGACAGGGGGCTTGAAACCGGGGAGCTGTTTTTT. Its translation: CASSPDRGLETGELFF.

V gene TRBV7-9 combines with J gene TRBJ2-1; 7 bases line up with TRBD2. The V gene end was trimmed by 10 bases and the J gene end by 2 bases; junction bases not matched to a gene: 8. The CDR3 length is 14 residues. Looked up from germline, CDR1 is SEHNR and CDR2 is FQNEAQ (reference sequence). Here the CDR3 DNA reads TGTGCCACCACCGGGACTATAACCTACAATGAGCAGTTCTTC. Translating it yields CATTGTITYNEQFF.

The rearrangement joins TRBV7-9 to TRBJ1-2; D perhaps matches TRBD1 (5 bases). The germline V and J ends were trimmed by 3 bases and 2 bases, with 13 bases remaining between them. The germline CDR1 and CDR2 sequences are SEHNR and FQNEAQ (reference sequence). This CDR3 region has 15 residues. The CDR3: CASSFGGVSNYGYTF. The CDR3 DNA follows: TGTGCCAGCAGCTTTGGGGGGGTTTCCAACTATGGCTACACCTTC.

This sequence joins TRBV28 and TRBJ2-2, with TRBD2 identical over 15 bases. V was clipped by 8 bases and J by 7 bases; unmatched bases: 11. Germline lookup yields CDR1 MDHEN and CDR2 SYDVKM. The CDR3 has 17 amino acids. The CDR3 loop reads CASSPPGLAGGGGELFF. For the CDR3, the DNA is TGTGCCAGCTCCCCTCCCGGACTAGCGGGAGGGGGCGGGGAGCTGTTTTTT.

The chain uses TRBV6-1 and TRBJ1-5, with no clear D. V gave up 6 bases and J gave up 4 bases, with 10 bases separating them. Germline assignment: CDR1 MNHNS and CDR2 SASEGT. CDR3 size: 13 residues. This CDR3 is CASREQSNQPQHF. CDR3 nucleotides: TGTGCCAGCAGGGAACAGTCGAATCAGCCCCAGCATTTT.

J is TRBJ1-1 and V is TRBV5-8; 8 nucleotides line up with TRBD1. The CDR3 is 14 amino acids. Germline assignment: CDR1 SGHTS and CDR2 YDEGEE. V was clipped by 4 bases and J by 11 bases; unmatched bases: 13. CDR3 in DNA: TGTGCCAGCAGCCCCAACAGGGGGAGGTTTGAGGCTTTCTTT. As protein: CASSPNRGRFEAFF.

V and J are TRBV4-1 and TRBJ1-2; TRBD1 is a possible D gene (6 bases). The germline V and J ends were trimmed by 1 base and 4 bases, with 16 bases remaining between them. This CDR3 has 16 residues. CDR1 is MGHRA and CDR2 is YSYEKL in the germline V gene. CDR3 in amino acids: CASSQGGYRVGYGYTF. In DNA form, the CDR3 reads TGCGCCAGCAGCCAAGGGGGTTACAGGGTTGGCTATGGCTACACCTTC.

This clone has more than one count but fewer than ten. V gene TRBV9 combines with J gene TRBJ2-2, with D perhaps matching TRBD2 (6 bases). V gave up 0 bases and J gave up 6 bases, with 12 bases separating them. Germline CDR1 SGDLS, CDR2 YYNGEE. The CDR3 runs 15 residues. CDR3: CASSVGGDVSGELFF. For the CDR3, the DNA is TGTGCCAGCAGCGTAGGGGGGGACGTTTCCGGGGAGCTGTTTTTT.

The sample holds a few counts of this clone. The chain is built from TRBV28 and TRBJ2-3, with 7 bases aligning to TRBD1. J gave up 5 bases and V 2 bases, and 16 bases lay outside the gene matches. The CDR3 consists of 18 residues. The V gene's germline CDR1 is MDHEN and CDR2 SYDVKM. CDR3 residues: CASSLPEYTGVRRDTQYF. Here the CDR3 DNA reads TGTGCCAGCAGTTTACCCGAATATACAGGGGTGAGGCGAGATACGCAGTATTTT.

This clone was counted a few times. The chain joins TRBV6-4 to TRBJ2-1; 10 nucleotides match TRBD2. This CDR3 spans 16 amino acids. Germline values: CDR1 MRHNA, CDR2 SNTAGT. V was clipped by 6 bases and J by 2 bases; unmatched bases: 7. The CDR3 nucleotides read TGTGCCAGCAGCCTAACTAGCGGGGACCCCTACAATGAGCAGTTCTTC. Amino acids: CASSLTSGDPYNEQFF.

The chain recombines TRBV10-1 with TRBJ2-2; 7 bases line up with TRBD1. The V gene end was trimmed by 2 bases and the J gene end by 4 bases; junction bases not matched to a gene: 1. The germline V gene encodes CDR1 WNHNN and CDR2 SYGVQD (reference sequence). The length of the CDR3 is 14 residues. CDR3 loop: CASSEAGGTGELFF. DNA of the CDR3: TGCGCCAGCAGTGAGGCAGGGGGCACCGGGGAGCTGTTTTTT.

The J gene is TRBJ1-5, the V gene TRBV5-1; 9 bases match TRBD1. Germline-derived CDR1 and CDR2 are SGHRS and YFSETQ. Trimming removed 3 bases from V and 2 bases from J; junction bases left unmatched: 0. This CDR3 is built from 14 residues. CDR3 loop: CASSWTGGNQPQHF. The CDR3 DNA follows: TGCGCCAGCAGCTGGACAGGGGGCAATCAGCCCCAGCATTTT.

This chain links TRBV14 with TRBJ2-3, with 8 bases aligning to TRBD1. The CDR3 is 14 amino acids. The germline gives CDR1 SGHDN, CDR2 FVKESK. Trimming removed 4 bases from V and 3 bases from J; junction bases left unmatched: 3. The CDR3 region is CASSPTGVTDTQYF. DNA of the CDR3: TGTGCCAGCAGCCCGACAGGGGTGACAGATACGCAGTATTTT.

The chain joins TRBV7-8 to TRBJ2-3; 9 bases map to TRBD2. V shed 2 bases and J 4 bases; nucleotides not matched to a gene: 7. The CDR3 loop spans 16 amino acids. Germline CDR1 reads SGHVS; CDR2 reads FQNEAQ. The CDR3 loop is CASSLNLAGSADTQYF. Here the CDR3 DNA reads TGTGCCAGCAGCTTAAACCTAGCGGGGAGCGCAGATACGCAGTATTTT.